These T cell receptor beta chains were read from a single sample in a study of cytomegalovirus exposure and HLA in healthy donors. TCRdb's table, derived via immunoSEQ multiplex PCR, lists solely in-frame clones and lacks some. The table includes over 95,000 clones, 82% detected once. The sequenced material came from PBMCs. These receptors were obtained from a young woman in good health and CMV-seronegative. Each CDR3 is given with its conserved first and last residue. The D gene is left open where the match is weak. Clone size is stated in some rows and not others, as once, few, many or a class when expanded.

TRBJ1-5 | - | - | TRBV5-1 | CASSRGSNQPQHF | TGCGCCAGCAGCCGAGGGAGCAATCAGCCCCAGCATTTT
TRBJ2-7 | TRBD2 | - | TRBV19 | CASRSSFGRAGEQYF | TGTGCCAGTAGGAGTTCCTTCGGGAGGGCCGGCGAGCAGTACTTC
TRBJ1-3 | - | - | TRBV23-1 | CASRRRVGNTIYF | TGCGCCAGCAGACGACGGGTTGGAAACACCATATATTTT
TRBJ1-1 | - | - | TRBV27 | CASHVTANTEAFF | TGTGCCAGTCATGTCACAGCGAACACTGAAGCTTTCTTT
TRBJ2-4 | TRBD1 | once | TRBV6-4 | CASSAGQGGGIQYF | TGTGCCAGCAGTGCGGGACAGGGCGGTGGCATTCAGTACTTC
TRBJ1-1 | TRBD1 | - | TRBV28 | CASSRFDRGLPHGAEAFF | TGTGCCAGCAGTCGATTCGACAGGGGGCTTCCCCACGGCGCTGAAGCTTTCTTT
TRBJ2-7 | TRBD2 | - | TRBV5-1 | CASSSGTSGSYEQYF | TGCGCCAGCAGCTCCGGGACTAGCGGATCCTACGAGCAGTACTTC
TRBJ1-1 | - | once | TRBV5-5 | CASSRGTEAFF | TGTGCCAGCAGCCGGGGGACTGAAGCTTTCTTT
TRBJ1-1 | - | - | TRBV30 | CAWSVRGQMNTEAFF | TGTGCCTGGAGTGTACGAGGGCAGATGAACACTGAAGCTTTCTTT
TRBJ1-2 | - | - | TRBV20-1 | CSARDPGGYTF | TGCAGTGCTAGAGATCCGGGGGGCTACACCTTC
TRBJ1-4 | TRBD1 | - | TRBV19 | CASSTRYPGGRSEKLFF | TGTGCCAGTAGTACCCGGTACCCAGGGGGAAGGAGTGAAAAACTGTTTTTT
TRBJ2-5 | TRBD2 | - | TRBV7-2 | CASSQGTRATQYF | TGTGCCAGCAGCCAAGGGACTAGAGCGACCCAGTACTTC
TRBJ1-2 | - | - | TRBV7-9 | CASSFTDYGYTF | TGTGCCAGCAGCTTTACAGACTATGGCTACACCTTC
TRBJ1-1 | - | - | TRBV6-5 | CASSYDGGGEAFF | TGTGCCAGCAGTTACGACGGGGGTGGTGAAGCTTTCTTT
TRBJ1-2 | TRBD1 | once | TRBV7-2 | CASSLGQNYGYTF | TGTGCCAGCAGCTTGGGACAGAACTATGGCTACACCTTC
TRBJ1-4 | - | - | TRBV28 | CASSLRTHEKLFF | TGTGCCAGCAGTTTGAGGACACACGAAAAACTGTTTTTT
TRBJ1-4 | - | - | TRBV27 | CASSLRVSTNEKLFF | TGTGCCAGCAGTTTACGCGTATCAACTAATGAAAAACTGTTTTTT
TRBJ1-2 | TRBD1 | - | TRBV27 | CASRPSTGGGGYTF | TGTGCCAGCAGACCCTCGACAGGGGGTGGTGGCTACACCTTC
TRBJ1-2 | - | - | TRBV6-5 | CASSYSRRAAYGYTF | TGCGCCAGCAGTTACTCGAGGAGGGCGGCCTATGGCTACACCTTC
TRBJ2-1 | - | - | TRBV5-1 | CASSLLTRNNEQFF | TGCGCCAGCAGCTTATTAACTAGAAACAATGAGCAGTTCTTC
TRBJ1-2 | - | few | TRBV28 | CASRPPGSDGYTF | TGTGCCAGCAGGCCCCCAGGGTCGGATGGCTACACCTTC
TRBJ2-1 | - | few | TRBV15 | CATSRDLGDGWNEQFF | TGTGCCACCAGCAGAGATCTAGGGGATGGCTGGAATGAGCAGTTCTTC
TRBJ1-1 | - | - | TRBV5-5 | CASSPAGGIAEAFF | TGTGCCAGCAGCCCGGCGGGGGGAATAGCTGAAGCTTTCTTT
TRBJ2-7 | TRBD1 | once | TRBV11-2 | CASSRGQGTPYEQYF | TGTGCCAGCAGCCGGGGACAGGGCACTCCCTACGAGCAGTACTTC
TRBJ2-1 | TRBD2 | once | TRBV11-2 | CASSLTSGGENEQFF | TGTGCCAGCAGCCTCACTAGCGGGGGGGAGAATGAGCAGTTCTTC
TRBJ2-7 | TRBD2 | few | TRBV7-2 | CASSPNGGVVVWEQYF | TGTGCCAGCAGCCCAAACGGGGGGGTCGTTGTGTGGGAGCAGTACTTC
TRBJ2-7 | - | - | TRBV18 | CASSPLTENPYEQYF | TGTGCCAGCTCACCTCTGACAGAAAACCCCTACGAGCAGTACTTC
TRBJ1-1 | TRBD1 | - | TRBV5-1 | CASSLGGFVTGVSLEAFF | TGCGCCAGCAGCTTAGGAGGTTTCGTGACAGGGGTTTCTCTTGAAGCTTTCTTT
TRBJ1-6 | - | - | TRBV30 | CAWSPTDSPLHF | TGTGCCTGGAGTCCGACAGACTCACCCCTCCACTTT
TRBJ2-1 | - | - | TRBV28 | CASTLQGGSTQFF | TGTGCCAGCACCCTACAGGGCGGGAGCACTCAGTTCTTC
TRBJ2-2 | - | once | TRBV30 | CAWSAQAGGTGELFF | TGTGCCTGGAGTGCACAGGCAGGCGGCACCGGGGAGCTGTTTTTT
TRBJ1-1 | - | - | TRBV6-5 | CASSYKGGSTEAFF | TGTGCCAGCAGTTACAAAGGTGGGAGCACTGAAGCTTTCTTT
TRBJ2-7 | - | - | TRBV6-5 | CASSQGSEQYF | TGTGCCAGCAGCCAGGGTAGCGAGCAGTACTTC
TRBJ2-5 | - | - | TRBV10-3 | CAISESNRDWEETQYF | TGTGCCATCAGTGAGTCGAACCGGGACTGGGAAGAGACCCAGTACTTC
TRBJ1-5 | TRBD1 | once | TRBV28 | CASSFGTGDQPQHF | TGTGCCAGCAGTTTCGGGACAGGGGATCAGCCCCAGCATTTT
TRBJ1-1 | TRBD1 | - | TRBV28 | CASQRDRAMNTEAFF | TGTGCCAGCCAACGGGACAGGGCCATGAACACTGAAGCTTTCTTT
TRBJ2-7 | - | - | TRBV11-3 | CASSRNQGQPYEQYF | TGTGCCAGCAGCCGGAACCAAGGACAGCCCTACGAGCAGTACTTC
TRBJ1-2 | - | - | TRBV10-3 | CAITGELIHGYTF | TGTGCCATCACAGGCGAATTAATTCATGGCTACACCTTC
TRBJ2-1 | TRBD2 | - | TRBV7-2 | CASSLMWGRGAGNEQFF | TGTGCCAGCAGCTTAATGTGGGGGCGGGGGGCTGGCAATGAGCAGTTCTTC
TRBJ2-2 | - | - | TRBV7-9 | CASSFTPGSNTGELFF | TGTGCCAGCAGTTTCACACCGGGATCGAACACCGGGGAGCTGTTTTTT
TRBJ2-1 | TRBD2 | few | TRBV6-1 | CASQREGQSYNEQFF | TGTGCCAGCCAGCGGGAGGGCCAGTCCTACAATGAGCAGTTCTTC
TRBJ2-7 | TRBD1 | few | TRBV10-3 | CAISLGQGGSGEQYF | TGTGCCATCAGTCTCGGACAGGGGGGATCGGGGGAGCAGTACTTC
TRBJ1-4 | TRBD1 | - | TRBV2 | CASINQGVTNEKLFF | TGTGCCAGCATCAACCAGGGGGTTACTAATGAAAAACTGTTTTTT
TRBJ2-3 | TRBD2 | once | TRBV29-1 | CSVARLAGGTIDTQYF | TGCAGCGTTGCCAGACTAGCGGGAGGAACGATAGATACGCAGTATTTT
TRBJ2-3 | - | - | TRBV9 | CASSVGLAEGDTQYF | TGTGCCAGCAGCGTAGGTTTAGCGGAGGGGGATACGCAGTATTTT
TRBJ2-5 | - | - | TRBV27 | CASSFLGQNQETQYF | TGTGCCAGCAGTTTTCTTGGACAGAACCAAGAGACCCAGTACTTC
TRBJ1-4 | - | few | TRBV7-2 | CASSPERTSEKLFF | TGTGCCAGCAGCCCGGAAAGGACTTCTGAAAAACTGTTTTTT
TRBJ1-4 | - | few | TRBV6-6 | CASSPTPNEKLFF | TGTGCCAGCAGTCCCACTCCTAATGAAAAACTGTTTTTT
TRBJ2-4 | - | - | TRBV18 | CASSPPLAKNIQYF | TGTGCCAGCTCACCACCCCTAGCCAAAAACATTCAGTACTTC
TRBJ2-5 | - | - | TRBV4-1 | CASSRPGTQETQYF | TGCGCCAGCAGCCGACCGGGAACACAAGAGACCCAGTACTTC
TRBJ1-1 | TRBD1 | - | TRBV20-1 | CSAGQGAEAFF | TGCAGTGCCGGACAGGGGGCTGAAGCTTTCTTT
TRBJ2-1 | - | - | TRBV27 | CASRFGYNEQFF | TGTGCCAGCAGGTTCGGCTACAATGAGCAGTTCTTC
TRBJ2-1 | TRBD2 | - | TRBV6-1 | CASRTSGGYNEQFF | TGTGCCAGCAGGACTAGCGGGGGCTACAATGAGCAGTTCTTC
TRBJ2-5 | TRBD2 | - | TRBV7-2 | CASSSLYGREGLETQYF | TGTGCCAGCAGCTCGCTCTACGGGCGGGAGGGCCTAGAGACCCAGTACTTC
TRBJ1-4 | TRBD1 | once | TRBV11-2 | CASSLEGTGTNEKLFF | TGTGCCAGCAGCTTAGAGGGGACAGGGACAAACGAAAAACTGTTTTTT
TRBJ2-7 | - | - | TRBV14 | CASSLGHLSSYEQYF | TGTGCCAGCAGCCTGGGGCACCTCTCCTCATACGAGCAGTACTTC
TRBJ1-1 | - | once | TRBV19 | CASSIRTHTEAFF | TGTGCCAGTAGTATAAGGACACACACTGAAGCTTTCTTT
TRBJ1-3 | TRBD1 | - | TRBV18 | CASSPRQGTFLSYSGNTIYF | TGTGCCAGCTCACCCAGACAGGGGACCTTCCTATCCTACTCTGGAAACACCATATATTTT
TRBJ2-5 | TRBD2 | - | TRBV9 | CASSVAGGLGETQYF | TGTGCCAGCAGCGTAGCGGGGGGGCTGGGGGAGACCCAGTACTTC